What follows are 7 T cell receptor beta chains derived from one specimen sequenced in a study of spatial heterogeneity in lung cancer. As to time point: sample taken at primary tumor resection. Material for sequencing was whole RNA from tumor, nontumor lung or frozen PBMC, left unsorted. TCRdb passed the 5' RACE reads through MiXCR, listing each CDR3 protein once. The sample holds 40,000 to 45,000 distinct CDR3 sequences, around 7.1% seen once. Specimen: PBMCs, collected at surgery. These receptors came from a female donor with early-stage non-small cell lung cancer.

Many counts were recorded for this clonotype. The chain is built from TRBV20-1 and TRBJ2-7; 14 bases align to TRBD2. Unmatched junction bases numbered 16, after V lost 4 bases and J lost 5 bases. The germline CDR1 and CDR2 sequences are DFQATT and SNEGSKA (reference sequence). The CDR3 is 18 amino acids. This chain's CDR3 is CSATLPGTSGGWGHEQYF. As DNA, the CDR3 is TGCAGTGCTACCCTGCCCGGGACTAGCGGGGGTTGGGGCCACGAGCAGTACTTC.

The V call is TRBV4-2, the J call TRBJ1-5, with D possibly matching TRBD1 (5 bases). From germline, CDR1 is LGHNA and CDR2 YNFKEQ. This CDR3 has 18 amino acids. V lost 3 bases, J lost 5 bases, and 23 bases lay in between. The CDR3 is CASSQRLQAGFEDQPQHF. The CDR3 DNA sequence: TGTGCCAGCAGCCAGAGACTACAGGCGGGATTTGAGGATCAGCCCCAGCATTTT.

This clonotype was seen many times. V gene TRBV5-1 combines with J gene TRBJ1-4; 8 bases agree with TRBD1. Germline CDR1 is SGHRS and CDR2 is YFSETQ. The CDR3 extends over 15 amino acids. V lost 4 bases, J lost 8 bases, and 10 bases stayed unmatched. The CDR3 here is CASSRTQGAGEKLFF. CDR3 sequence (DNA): TGCGCCAGCAGCCGAACCCAGGGGGCCGGGGAAAAACTGTTTTTT.

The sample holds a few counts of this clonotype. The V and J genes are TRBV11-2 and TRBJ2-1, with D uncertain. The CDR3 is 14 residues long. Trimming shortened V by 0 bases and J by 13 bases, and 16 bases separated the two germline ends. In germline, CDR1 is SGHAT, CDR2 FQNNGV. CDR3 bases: TGTGCCAGCAGCTTAGAATTTACCTTACCTTTACAGTTCTTC. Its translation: CASSLEFTLPLQFF.

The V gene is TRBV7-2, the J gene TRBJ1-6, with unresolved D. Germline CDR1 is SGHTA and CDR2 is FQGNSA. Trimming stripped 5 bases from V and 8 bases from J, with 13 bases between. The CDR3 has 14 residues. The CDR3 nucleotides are TGTGCCAGCAGCCAAAAGGGTGGTGATTCACCCCTCCACTTT. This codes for CASSQKGGDSPLHF.

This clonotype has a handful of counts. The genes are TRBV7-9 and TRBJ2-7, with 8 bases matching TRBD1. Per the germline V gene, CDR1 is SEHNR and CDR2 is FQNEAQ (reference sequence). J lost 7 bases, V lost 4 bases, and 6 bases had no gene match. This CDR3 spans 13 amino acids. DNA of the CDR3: TGTGCCAGCAGCTCGACAGGGGCCGGGGAGCAGTACTTC. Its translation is CASSSTGAGEQYF.

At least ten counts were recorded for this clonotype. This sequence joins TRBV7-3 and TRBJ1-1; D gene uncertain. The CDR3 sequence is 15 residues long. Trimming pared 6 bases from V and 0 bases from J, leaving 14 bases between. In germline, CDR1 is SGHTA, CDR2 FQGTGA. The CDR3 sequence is CASSSTGNMNTEAFF. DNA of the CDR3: TGTGCCAGCAGTTCCACGGGGAACATGAACACTGAAGCTTTCTTT.